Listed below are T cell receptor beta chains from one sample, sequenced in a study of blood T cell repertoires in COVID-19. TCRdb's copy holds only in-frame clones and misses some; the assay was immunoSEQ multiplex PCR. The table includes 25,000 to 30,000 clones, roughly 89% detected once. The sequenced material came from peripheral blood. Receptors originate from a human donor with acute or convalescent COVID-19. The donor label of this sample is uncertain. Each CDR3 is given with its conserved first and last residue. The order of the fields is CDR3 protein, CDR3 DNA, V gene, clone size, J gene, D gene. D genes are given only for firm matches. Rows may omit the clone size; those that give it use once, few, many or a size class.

CASSPTGTGSYGYTF | TGTGCCAGCAGCCCCACCGGGACAGGGAGCTATGGCTACACCTTC | TRBV5-6 | NA | TRBJ1-2 | TRBD1
CATSRAGTGFYEQYF | TGTGCCACCAGCAGAGCCGGGACAGGGTTCTACGAGCAGTACTTC | TRBV15 | NA | TRBJ2-7 | TRBD1
CASRSEREIGTQYF | TGTGCCAGCAGGTCGGAGCGGGAGATTGGAACCCAGTACTTC | TRBV3-1/TRBV3-2 | NA | TRBJ2-5 | TRBD2
CASRPTVFTEAFF | TGTGCCAGCAGGCCGACAGTATTCACTGAAGCTTTCTTT | TRBV2 | NA | TRBJ1-1 | NA
CASQLSGNTIYF | TGTGCCAGTCAACTCTCTGGAAACACCATATATTTT | TRBV19 | NA | TRBJ1-3 | NA
CASSQQPGLAGNEQFF | TGCGCCAGCAGCCAACAACCGGGACTAGCGGGGAATGAGCAGTTCTTC | TRBV4-1 | NA | TRBJ2-1 | TRBD2
CASTARGQGTQYF | TGTGCCAGCACCGCCAGGGGGCAGGGGACCCAGTACTTC | TRBV5-6 | once | TRBJ2-5 | TRBD1
CASSSSADTQYF | TGTGCCAGCAGTTCATCCGCAGATACGCAGTATTTT | TRBV27 | NA | TRBJ2-3 | NA
CASSRGGSANYGYTF | TGCGCCAGCAGCCGGGGGGGATCAGCTAACTATGGCTACACCTTC | TRBV5-1 | NA | TRBJ1-2 | NA
CASSTPGGGKGSYNEQFF | TGTGCCAGCAGCACCCCCGGGGGAGGGAAGGGCTCCTACAATGAGCAGTTCTTC | TRBV7-6 | NA | TRBJ2-1 | TRBD2
CASSAPAGQGARGYTF | TGTGCCAGCAGCGCCCCCGCCGGACAGGGGGCTCGAGGCTACACCTTC | TRBV7-9 | NA | TRBJ1-2 | TRBD1